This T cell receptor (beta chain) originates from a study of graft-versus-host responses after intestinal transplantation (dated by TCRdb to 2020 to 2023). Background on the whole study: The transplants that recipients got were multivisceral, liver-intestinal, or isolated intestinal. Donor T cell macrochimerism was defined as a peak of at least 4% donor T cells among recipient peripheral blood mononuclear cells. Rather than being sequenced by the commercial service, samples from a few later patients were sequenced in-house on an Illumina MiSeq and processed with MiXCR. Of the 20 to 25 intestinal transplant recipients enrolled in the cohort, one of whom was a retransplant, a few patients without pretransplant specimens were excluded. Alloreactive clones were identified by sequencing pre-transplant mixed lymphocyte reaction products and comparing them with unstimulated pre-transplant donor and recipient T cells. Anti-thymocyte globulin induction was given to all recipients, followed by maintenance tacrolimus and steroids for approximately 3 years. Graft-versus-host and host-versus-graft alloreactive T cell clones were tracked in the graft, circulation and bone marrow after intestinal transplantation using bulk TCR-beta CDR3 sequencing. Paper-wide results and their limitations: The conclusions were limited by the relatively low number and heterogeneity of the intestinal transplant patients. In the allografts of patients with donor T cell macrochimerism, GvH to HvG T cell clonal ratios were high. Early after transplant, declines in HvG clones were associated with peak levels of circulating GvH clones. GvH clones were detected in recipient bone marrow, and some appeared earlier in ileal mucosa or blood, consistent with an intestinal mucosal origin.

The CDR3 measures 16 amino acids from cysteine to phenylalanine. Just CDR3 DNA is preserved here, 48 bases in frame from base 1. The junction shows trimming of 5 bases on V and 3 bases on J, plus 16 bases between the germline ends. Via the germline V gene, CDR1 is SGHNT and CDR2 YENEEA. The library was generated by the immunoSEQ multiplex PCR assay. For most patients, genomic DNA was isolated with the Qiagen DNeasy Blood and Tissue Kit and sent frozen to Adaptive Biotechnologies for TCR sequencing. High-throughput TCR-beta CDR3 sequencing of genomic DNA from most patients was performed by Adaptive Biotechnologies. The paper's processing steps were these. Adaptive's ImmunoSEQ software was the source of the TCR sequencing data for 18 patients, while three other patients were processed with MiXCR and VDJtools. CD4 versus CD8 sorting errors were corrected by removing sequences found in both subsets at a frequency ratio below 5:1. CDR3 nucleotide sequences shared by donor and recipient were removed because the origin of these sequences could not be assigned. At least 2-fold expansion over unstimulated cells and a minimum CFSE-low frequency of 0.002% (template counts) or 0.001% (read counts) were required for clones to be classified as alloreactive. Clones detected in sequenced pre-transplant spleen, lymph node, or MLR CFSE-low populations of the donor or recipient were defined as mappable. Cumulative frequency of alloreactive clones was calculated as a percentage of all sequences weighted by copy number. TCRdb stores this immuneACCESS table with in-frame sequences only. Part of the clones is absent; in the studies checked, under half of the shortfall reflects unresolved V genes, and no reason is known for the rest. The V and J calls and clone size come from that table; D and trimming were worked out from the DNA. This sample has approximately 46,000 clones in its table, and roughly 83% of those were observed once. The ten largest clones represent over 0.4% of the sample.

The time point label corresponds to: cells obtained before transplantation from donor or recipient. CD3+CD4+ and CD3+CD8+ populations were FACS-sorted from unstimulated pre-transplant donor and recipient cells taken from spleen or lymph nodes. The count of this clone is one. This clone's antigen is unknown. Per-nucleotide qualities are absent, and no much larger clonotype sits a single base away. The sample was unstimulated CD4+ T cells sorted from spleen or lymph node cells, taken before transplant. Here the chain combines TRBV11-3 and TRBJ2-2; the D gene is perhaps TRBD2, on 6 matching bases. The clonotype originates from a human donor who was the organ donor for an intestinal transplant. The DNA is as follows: TGTGCCAGCAGCCTGGGAGGTCTAGCGTACACCGGGGAGCTGTTTTTT. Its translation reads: CASSLGGLAYTGELFF.